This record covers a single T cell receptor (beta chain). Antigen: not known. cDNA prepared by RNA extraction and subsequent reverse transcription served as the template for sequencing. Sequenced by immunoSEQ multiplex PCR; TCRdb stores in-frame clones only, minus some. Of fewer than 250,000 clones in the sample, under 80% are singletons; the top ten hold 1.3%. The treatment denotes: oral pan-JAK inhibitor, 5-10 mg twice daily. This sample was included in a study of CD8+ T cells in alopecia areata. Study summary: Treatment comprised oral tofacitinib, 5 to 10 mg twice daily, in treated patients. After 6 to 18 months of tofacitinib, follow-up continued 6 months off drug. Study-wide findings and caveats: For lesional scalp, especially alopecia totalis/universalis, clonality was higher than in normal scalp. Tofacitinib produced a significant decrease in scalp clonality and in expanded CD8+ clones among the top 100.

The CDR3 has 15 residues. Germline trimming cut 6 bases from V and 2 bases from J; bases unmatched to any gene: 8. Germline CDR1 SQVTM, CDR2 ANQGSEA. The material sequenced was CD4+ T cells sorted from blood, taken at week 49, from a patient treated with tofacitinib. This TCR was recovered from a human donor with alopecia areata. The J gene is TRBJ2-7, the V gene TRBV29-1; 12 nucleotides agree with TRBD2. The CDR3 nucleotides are TGCAGCGTCCAAGCAGGACTAGCGGGGCCCTACGAGCAGTACTTC. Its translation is CSVQAGLAGPYEQYF.